The 13 T cell receptor beta chains in this list originate from one sample, sequenced in a study of technical replicates of blood from a handful of donors. The table came from immunoSEQ multiplex PCR; TCRdb's copy has only in-frame clones and leaves some out. The data contain more than 70,000 clones, 75% to 95% of them singletons. Sequencing was carried out using T cells isolated from PBMCs. The receptors here all came from a human donor in good health.

The chain couples TRBV6-1 to TRBJ2-2, with TRBD2 matching 11 bases. This CDR3 has 14 amino acids. Germline V lookup: CDR1 MNHNS, CDR2 SASEGT. With V trimmed by 8 bases and J by 8 bases, 7 bases remained unmatched. The CDR3 protein is CASGKLAGAGELFF. As DNA, the CDR3 is TGTGCCAGCGGAAAACTAGCGGGAGCTGGGGAGCTGTTTTTT.

V is TRBV2 and J is TRBJ2-7; possibly TRBD2 for D (6 bases). Germline CDR1 and CDR2: SNHLY and FYNNEI. This CDR3 has 18 amino acids. V lost 2 bases, J lost 3 bases, and 23 bases lay in between. As DNA, the CDR3 is TGTGCCAGCAGTGAAAGTCTGGTCCCGACTAGACAAATCTACGAGCAGTACTTC. Amino acids: CASSESLVPTRQIYEQYF.

This chain links TRBV7-6 with TRBJ1-5; 8 bases fit TRBD1. CDR1 SGHVS and CDR2 FNYEAQ come from the germline V gene. The CDR3 covers 12 residues. V lost 0 bases and J lost 11; bases outside the gene matches: 0. The CDR3 bases are TGTGCCAGCAGCTTAGCGGACAGGGCCCAGCATTTT. Amino acids: CASSLADRAQHF.

The chain links TRBV5-1 to TRBJ2-7, with a weak D call TRBD1 (6 bases). The ends were cut back, 3 bases at V and 4 bases at J, with 11 bases in the middle. The CDR3 runs to 13 residues. Germline V CDR1 and CDR2: SGHRS, YFSETQ. The CDR3 bases are TGCGCCAGCAGCTGGGAGACAGGTTACGAGCAGTACTTC. The encoded protein is CASSWETGYEQYF.

J is TRBJ2-7 and V is TRBV11-3; no clear D gene. V gave up 5 bases and J gave up 2 bases, with 16 bases separating them. Per germline, CDR1 SGHNT and CDR2 YENEEA. The length of the CDR3 is 15 residues. The CDR3 DNA reads as TGTGCCAGCAGCCCGCGCGCAGGCTTCACCTACGAGCAGTACTTC. Translation: CASSPRAGFTYEQYF.

The chain has TRBV6-5 and TRBJ2-7; possible D gene TRBD2, 6 bases. CDR1 and CDR2 from the germline V gene are MNHEY and SVGAGI. The CDR3 length is 14 residues. The germline V and J ends were trimmed by 6 bases and 3 bases, with 15 bases remaining between them. The CDR3 region has the DNA TGTGCCAGCAGATCCTTTACGGAGGGCTACGAGCAGTACTTC. It yields the protein CASRSFTEGYEQYF.

The gene calls are TRBV7-2 and TRBJ1-4, with D possibly being TRBD1 (6 bases). The CDR3 is 16 residues long. The ends were cut back, 5 bases at V and 3 bases at J, with 16 bases in the middle. Germline loops: CDR1 SGHTA, CDR2 FQGNSA. The CDR3 DNA reads as TGTGCCAGCAGCACGAACAGGGTGCTGGCTAATGAAAAACTGTTTTTT. Translated, it gives CASSTNRVLANEKLFF.

In its sample, this clone was seen once. This chain connects TRBV7-9 to TRBJ2-3, with 9 bases fitting TRBD2. Germline-derived CDR1 and CDR2 are SEHNR and FQNEAQ (reference sequence). V gave up 1 base and J gave up 2 bases; unmatched junction bases: 10. This CDR3 contains 18 residues. In nucleotides, the CDR3 is TGTGCCAGCAGCTTAGTAGCGGGGGCCCAGCCAGCCACAGATACGCAGTATTTT. Its protein product is CASSLVAGAQPATDTQYF.

The rearrangement joins TRBV5-1 to TRBJ1-2; D is possibly TRBD1 (6 bases). This CDR3 comprises 15 residues. Germline values: CDR1 SGHRS, CDR2 YFSETQ. Trimming pared 4 bases from V and 0 bases from J, leaving 13 bases between. This CDR3 reads CASSHGTGTNYGYTF. The CDR3 DNA reads as TGCGCCAGCAGCCATGGAACAGGGACTAACTATGGCTACACCTTC. Full variable domain (missing parts from reference TRBV5-1 and TRBJ1-2): KAGVTQTPRYLIKTRGQQVTLSCSPISGHRSVSWYQQTPGQGLQFLFEYFSETQRNKGNFPGRFSGRQFSNSRSEMNVSTLELGDSALYLCASSHGTGTNYGYTFGSGTRLTVV.

This chain links TRBV7-3 with TRBJ2-5; TRBD2 agrees at 7 bases. The V segment lost 2 bases and the J segment 4 bases; nucleotides outside the gene matches: 7. The CDR3 is 15 amino acids. The germline V gene has CDR1 SGHTA and CDR2 FQGTGA. CDR3 residues: CASSLGEGRGETQYF. The CDR3 nucleotides are TGTGCCAGCAGCTTAGGGGAGGGCCGGGGAGAGACCCAGTACTTC. Filled out from reference TRBV7-3 and TRBJ2-5, the complete variable domain reads GAGVSQTPSNKVTEKGKYVELRCDPISGHTALYWYRQSLGQGPEFLIYFQGTGAADDSGLPNDRFFAVRPEGSVSTLKIQRTERGDSAVYLCASSLGEGRGETQYFGPGTRLLVL.

This clone was detected once. This chain links TRBV28 with TRBJ1-4; D unclear. Germline CDR1 reads MDHEN; CDR2 reads SYDVKM. V was clipped by 6 bases and J by 11 bases, with 22 bases between them. This CDR3 region has 15 residues. CDR3 sequence (DNA): TGTGCCAGCAGGAGAGAAGGAATGAGGGCGAATAAACTGTTTTTT. Residues: CASRREGMRANKLFF.

The CDR3 reads CASSYYGQAQNTEAFF. CDR3 coding DNA: TGCGCCAGCAGCTACTACGGACAGGCCCAAAACACTGAAGCTTTCTTT. The V and J genes are TRBV5-1 and TRBJ1-1; 7 nucleotides agree with TRBD1. CDR1 is SGHRS, CDR2 YFSETQ, per germline. CDR3 length equals 16 residues. V gave up 3 bases and J gave up 2 bases; unmatched junction bases: 10.

This clone was counted between two and nine times. The V call is TRBV2, the J call TRBJ2-7; D might be TRBD2 (6 bases). The CDR3 sequence is 15 residues long. Germline values: CDR1 SNHLY, CDR2 FYNNEI. V was shortened by 2 bases and J by 7 bases, with 18 bases between the two germline ends. In DNA form, the CDR3 reads TGTGCCAGCAGTGAATGGTCAGGCGGTGGGGGGGAGCAGTACTTC. Translating gives CASSEWSGGGGEQYF. The whole variable domain, remainder taken from reference TRBV2 and TRBJ2-7, is EPEVTQTPSHQVTQMGQEVILRCVPISNHLYFYWYRQILGQKVEFLVSFYNNEISEKSEIFDDQFSVERPDGSNFTLKIRSTKLEDSAMYFCASSEWSGGGGEQYFGPGTRLTVT.